Listed here are 10 T cell receptor beta chains from one sample, sequenced in a study of tumor and adjacent non-tumor tissue in lung cancer. This sample's RNA came from whole unsorted tissue. More than 3 cm separated this lung sample from the edge of the tumor. The library came from three nested PCR rounds adapted from ARM-PCR protocols. TCRdb re-analysed the multiplex PCR reads in MiXCR, keeping a single row per CDR3 protein. The profile shows approximately 44,000 distinct CDR3 sequences, roughly 60% of them singletons. The material sequenced was distant non-tumor lung tissue. The receptors were sampled from a man aged 50 or older with non-small cell lung cancer.

With regard to this clonotype: One end of the junction varies from germline; a read error may be responsible. The chain has TRBV11-2 and TRBJ2-1; either TRBD1 or TRBD2 may supply D (5 bases each). Germline V CDR1 and CDR2: SGHAT, FQNNGV. This CDR3 contains 12 residues. CDR3 sequence: CTSSQKRGRQFF. DNA of the CDR3: TGTACCAGTAGCCAGAAGAGGGGAAGGCAGTTCTTC.

There are many counts of this clonotype. The chain has TRBV6-5 and TRBJ2-3; D call uncertain. Germline V gene sequence: CDR1 MNHEY, CDR2 SVGAGI. Trimming stripped 2 bases from V and 3 bases from J, with 9 bases between. The CDR3 length is 14 residues. The CDR3 nucleotides read TGTGCCAGCAGTTACATGGGTCAAACAGATACGCAGTATTTT. Protein: CASSYMGQTDTQYF.

This clonotype has only one observation. The CDR3 does not end in the conserved phenylalanine or tryptophan, so this is likely a read error. The chain is built from TRBV29-1 and TRBJ1-2; D is possibly TRBD1 (5 bases). This CDR3 has 13 amino acids. The V gene's germline CDR1 is SQVTM and CDR2 ANQGSEA. The CDR3 sequence: CNVEAGQDLGYTS. DNA of the CDR3: TGCAACGTTGAAGCGGGGCAGGACCTTGGCTACACCTCC.

This clonotype was recorded at least ten times. V is TRBV6-6 and J is TRBJ2-1; the D gene is possibly TRBD1 (6 bases). V lost 6 bases to trimming and J lost 7 bases, with 16 bases between them. This CDR3 region has 14 residues. Per the germline V gene, CDR1 is MNHNY and CDR2 is SVGAGI (reference sequence). The CDR3 DNA reads TGTGCCAGCAGCCCGCGACAGGTGGGGAATGAGCAGTTCTTC. Translating it yields CASSPRQVGNEQFF.

This clonotype was observed many times. The chain is built from TRBV5-1 and TRBJ1-1, with D tentatively TRBD1 (5 bases). Trimming pared 4 bases from V and 1 base from J, leaving 14 bases between. Germline-derived CDR1 and CDR2 are SGHRS and YFSETQ. There are 15 residues in the CDR3. The DNA of the CDR3 is TGCGCCAGCAGCCCCGCGCAGGGCTGGAACACTGAAGCTTTCTTT. This gives the protein CASSPAQGWNTEAFF. The full variable domain, rest sourced from reference TRBV5-1 and TRBJ1-1, is KAGVTQTPRYLIKTRGQQVTLSCSPISGHRSVSWYQQTPGQGLQFLFEYFSETQRNKGNFPGRFSGRQFSNSRSEMNVSTLELGDSALYLCASSPAQGWNTEAFFGQGTRLTVV.

This clonotype was seen at least ten times. The chain links TRBV5-4 to TRBJ2-2, with 9 bases fitting TRBD1. Germline V CDR1 and CDR2: SGHNT, YYREEE (reference sequence). The CDR3 has 17 residues. Trimming cost V 4 bases and J 2 bases; bases outside gene matches: 9. The CDR3 reads CASSQRQGGVNTGELFF. DNA for the CDR3: TGTGCCAGCAGCCAAAGACAGGGGGGCGTTAACACCGGGGAGCTGTTTTTT.

The V and J genes are TRBV30 and TRBJ2-7; D is perhaps TRBD1 (6 bases). Trimming took off 3 bases at V and 0 bases at J, with 12 bases between the two ends. Germline V gives CDR1 GTSNPN, CDR2 SVGIG (reference sequence). This CDR3 region has 14 residues. CDR3 nucleotides: TGTGCCTGGAGGGGGGACATGTCCTCCTACGAGCAGTACTTC. Translating it yields CAWRGDMSSYEQYF. Complete variable domain (other parts from reference TRBV30 and TRBJ2-7): SQTIHQWPATLVQPVGSPLSLECTVEGTSNPNLYWYRQAAGRGLQLLFYSVGIGQISSEVPQNLSASRPQDRQFILSSKKLLLSDSGFYLCAWRGDMSSYEQYFGPGTRLTVT.

With respect to this clonotype: At one end, the junction sequence differs from germline, possibly due to a read error. J is TRBJ2-1 and V is TRBV7-9, with unresolved D. CDR1 is SEHNR, CDR2 FQNEAQ, per germline (reference sequence). This CDR3 is built from 12 residues. The CDR3 nucleotides are TGTGCCAACAGCGTAATTGGCAATGTGCAGTTCTTC. Protein product: CANSVIGNVQFF.

This clonotype was seen a few times. This sequence may be a read error, since a much larger clone differs from it by one base. The chain employs TRBV29-1 and TRBJ2-1; D might be TRBD1 (5 bases). Germline assignment: CDR1 SQVTM and CDR2 ANQGSEA. Trimming took off 7 bases at V and 0 bases at J, with 13 bases between the two ends. CDR3 length: 14 amino acids. CDR3 sequence: CSEGDRASYNEQFF. Here the CDR3 DNA reads TGCAGCGAGGGCGACAGAGCCTCCTACAATGAGCAGTTCTTC.

The rearrangement links TRBV6-6 to TRBJ2-3; TRBD1 is a possible D gene (5 bases). The CDR3 length is 13 residues. V lost 6 bases and J 8 bases, leaving 15 bases between the germline ends. Germline loops: CDR1 MNHNY, CDR2 SVGAGI (reference sequence). DNA for the CDR3: TGTGCCAGCAGCTTGACAGACACGGGTACGCAGTATTTT. Translation gives CASSLTDTGTQYF.